The subject of this entry is one T cell receptor (beta chain). CDR3 length: 15 amino acids. Germline CDR1 is MNHEY and CDR2 is SVGAGI. The germline V and J ends were trimmed by 5 bases and 0 bases, with 11 bases remaining between them. This entry belongs to a study of blood T cell repertoires in COVID-19. Turning to the study itself: Samples taken during acute and convalescent COVID-19 were collected in the United States, Italy and Spain. Sources were T cells, B-cell-depleted T cells, or PBMCs; the material itself was cDNA or gDNA.

Per the original methods: Amplification from reference gene primers served as the basis for estimated nucleated cell counts. Measured with immunoSEQ multiplex PCR; TCRdb has only the in-frame clones, and not every one. The D gene and trimming were derived from the DNA, and the V and J assignments and clone size from that table. This sample has tens of thousands of clones; approximately 92% occur once, and the top ten carry 10%. The sequencing sample was made of peripheral blood. The chain carries TRBV6-5 and TRBJ1-3; no reliable D call. The sequence came from a man in his sixties with acute or convalescent COVID-19. The CDR3, as DNA: TGTGCCAGCAGTACGAGAGAATTCTCTGGAAACACCATATATTTT. This gives the protein CASSTREFSGNTIYF.